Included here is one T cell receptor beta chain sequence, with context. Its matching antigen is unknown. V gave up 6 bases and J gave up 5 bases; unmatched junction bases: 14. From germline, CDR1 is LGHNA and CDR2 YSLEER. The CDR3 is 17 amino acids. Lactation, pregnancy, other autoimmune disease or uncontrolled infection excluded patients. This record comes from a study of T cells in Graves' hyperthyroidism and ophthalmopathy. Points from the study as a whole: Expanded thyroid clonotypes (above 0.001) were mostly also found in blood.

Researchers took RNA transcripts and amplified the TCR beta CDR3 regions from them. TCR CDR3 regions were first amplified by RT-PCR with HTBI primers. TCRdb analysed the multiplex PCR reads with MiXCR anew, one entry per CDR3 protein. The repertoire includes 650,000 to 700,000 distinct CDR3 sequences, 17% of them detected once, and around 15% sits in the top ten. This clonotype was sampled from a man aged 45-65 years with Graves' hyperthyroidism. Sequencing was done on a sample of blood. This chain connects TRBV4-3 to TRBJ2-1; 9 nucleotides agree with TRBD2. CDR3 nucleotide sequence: TGCGCCAGCAGTCCTAACGCCGGGACTAGCCTTAACAATGAGCAGTTCTTC. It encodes CASSPNAGTSLNNEQFF.